This is a list of T cell receptor beta chains from one sample in a study of shared clonotypes between healthy human individuals. Sequencing was performed with immunoSEQ multiplex PCR; in TCRdb, only in-frame clones are kept and a portion is missing. The data hold fewer than 2.5 million clones, with 80% to 95% observed a single time. The sample was naive CD4+ T cells from PBMCs. The receptors shown here come from a man between 18 and 29 years old in good health. Some clones in this sample may be carry-over from other donors' samples. Each CDR3 is given with its conserved first and last residue. The order of the fields is CDR3 length, clone size, D gene, J gene, V gene, CDR3 protein, CDR3 DNA. A D gene is named only where the DNA matches it firmly. Rows may omit the clone size; those that give it use once, few, many or a size class.

16,once,NA,TRBJ2-3,TRBV7-6,CASSLAPTDSTDTQYF,TGTGCCAGCAGCTTAGCTCCGACAGATAGCACAGATACGCAGTATTTT
14,once,NA,TRBJ1-2,TRBV7-9,CASSLGTDPDGYTF,TGTGCCAGCAGCTTAGGGACAGATCCCGATGGCTACACCTTC
14,few,TRBD1,TRBJ1-2,TRBV7-2,CASSLVTGDYGYTF,TGTGCCAGCAGCTTAGTGACAGGGGACTATGGCTACACCTTC
14,NA,NA,TRBJ2-4,TRBV5-1,CASSAGAAKNIQYF,TGCGCCAGCAGCGCAGGGGCGGCCAAAAACATTCAGTACTTC
11,NA,NA,TRBJ1-1,TRBV6-1,CASSELSRAFF,TGTGCCAGCAGTGAATTAAGCAGAGCTTTCTTT
12,NA,TRBD1,TRBJ2-7,TRBV5-4,CASKDREAEQYF,TGTGCCAGCAAGGACAGGGAGGCCGAGCAGTACTTC
15,NA,NA,TRBJ1-5,TRBV18,CASSPNGGASQPQHF,TGTGCCAGCTCACCAAACGGTGGGGCGTCGCAGCCCCAGCATTTT
14,NA,NA,TRBJ1-2,TRBV7-2,CASSLAGLNYGYTF,TGTGCCAGCAGCTTAGCTGGACTTAACTATGGCTACACCTTC
14,NA,NA,TRBJ2-5,TRBV7-2,CASSLFGGTETQYF,TGTGCCAGCAGCTTATTTGGGGGAACGGAGACCCAGTACTTC
12,few,NA,TRBJ1-2,TRBV11-2,CASRGAHYGYTF,TGTGCCAGTAGGGGCGCCCACTATGGCTACACCTTC
14,NA,NA,TRBJ2-7,TRBV7-3,CASSLTRASGEQYF,TGTGCCAGCAGCTTAACTCGGGCGTCAGGCGAGCAGTACTTC
15,once,TRBD1,TRBJ1-6,TRBV5-6,CASSLARQGNSPLHF,TGTGCCAGCAGCTTGGCCCGACAGGGGAATTCACCCCTCCACTTT
14,once,NA,TRBJ2-1,TRBV6-1,CASSEAGVWYEQFF,TGTGCCAGCAGTGAAGCGGGAGTGTGGTATGAGCAGTTCTTC
13,NA,NA,TRBJ2-3,TRBV28,CASSKNSADTQYF,TGTGCCAGCAGCAAGAACTCGGCAGATACGCAGTATTTT
15,NA,NA,TRBJ1-1,TRBV6-6,CASSYSSLGNTEAFF,TGTGCCAGCAGTTACTCGTCCCTTGGGAACACTGAAGCTTTCTTT
11,NA,NA,TRBJ2-7,TRBV6-5,CASSYGTKQYF,TGTGCCAGCAGTTACGGGACCAAGCAGTACTTC
16,NA,NA,TRBJ1-4,TRBV6-1,CASSEGPGRTNEKLFF,TGTGCCAGCAGTGAAGGGCCAGGGAGAACGAATGAAAAACTGTTTTTT